This TCR beta chain emerged from a study of cytomegalovirus exposure and HLA in healthy donors. Study-level findings and limits: Beyond CMV serostatus, there was no information to go on about immune exposure.

With 60 Vbeta and 13 Jbeta primers, the PCR was carried out. Sequencing was performed with immunoSEQ multiplex PCR; in TCRdb, only in-frame clones are kept and a portion is missing. Of some 110,000 clones in the sample, 80% to 85% were seen once. This clone was seen once. Antigen specificity is unknown. J was trimmed by 2 bases and V by 1 base; bases with no gene match: 7. Germline CDR1 reads LGHNA; CDR2 reads YSLEER. The CDR3 loop spans 16 amino acids. J is TRBJ2-7 and V is TRBV4-3; 8 bases are shared with TRBD1. Sequenced: PBMCs. The sequence derives from a man aged 30 to 39 in good health and CMV-seropositive. For the CDR3, the DNA is TGCGCCAGCAGCCAAGCTTGGGGGACAGGCGCCTACGAGCAGTACTTC. The encoded protein is CASSQAWGTGAYEQYF.